This T cell receptor beta chain appears in the sequencing data of a study of blood T cell repertoires in COVID-19. Turning to the study itself: Specimens from acute and convalescent COVID-19 originated in the United States, Italy and Spain. T cells, B-cell-depleted T cells, or PBMCs supplied cDNA or gDNA.

Seattle enrolled patients during active infection and tracked them longitudinally. Original analysis: Amplification of reference gene primers was used by the study to estimate nucleated cell counts. Profiled with immunoSEQ multiplex PCR; TCRdb holds only in-frame clones, not every one. D and trimming come from the DNA, and the V and J calls and clone size come from that table. Of more than 300,000 clones listed, about nine tenths are singletons. Trimming removed 4 bases from V and 7 bases from J, with 14 bases in between. The CDR3 runs to 14 residues. Germline assignment: CDR1 LGHDT and CDR2 YNNKEL (reference sequence).

The sequenced material came from peripheral blood. The chain combines TRBV3-1 (or the pseudogene TRBV3-2) with TRBJ2-4; possibly TRBD2 for D (5 bases). This TCR came from a woman in her 70s with COVID-19, enrolled during active disease. CDR3 region: CASSRARETNIQYF. In nucleotides, the CDR3 is TGTGCCAGCAGCCGGGCGAGGGAGACGAACATTCAGTACTTC.